This T cell receptor (beta chain) was recovered during a study of T cells after yellow fever vaccination. Study conclusions and caveats: The booster response re-showed most primary clones: 96% CD4, around 85% CD8. Sorted repertoires could include abundant contaminating clonotypes from bulk cells.

A note on this clonotype: As yet, its antigen is unknown.

The CDR3 loop spans 13 amino acids. Germline V gives CDR1 MDHEN, CDR2 SYDVKM. The J segment lost 6 bases and the V segment lost 6 bases, leaving 7 bases of the junction unmatched. The authors made TCR cDNA by 5'RACE template switching, adding a universal primer site and UMIs. TCRdb processed the 5' RACE reads anew with MiXCR; each CDR3 protein has one entry. Of about 230,000 distinct CDR3 sequences in the sample, approximately 6.7% were seen once. This chain links TRBV28 with TRBJ2-7; 8 bases are a match to TRBD2. This TCR was recovered from a man under 40 who received the YFV17D yellow fever vaccine. The starting material was CD4+ T cells sorted from PBMCs, obtained on the day of the yellow fever booster vaccination. DNA of the CDR3: TGTGCCAGCAGATACCGGGGGGGCGGCGAGCAGTACTTC. Protein: CASRYRGGGEQYF.